This T cell receptor (beta chain) appears in the sequencing data of a study of graft-versus-host responses after intestinal transplantation. This clone was recorded only once. Its antigen remains unknown. TCRdb's table, derived via immunoSEQ multiplex PCR, lists solely in-frame clones and lacks some. This sample has more than 80,000 clones, with about 89% found just once. Study-wide points: Marrow from the recipient contained GvH clones, some of which had appeared first in ileum or blood.

CDR1 MDHEN and CDR2 SYDVKM come from the germline V gene. Trimming took 4 bases from V and 3 from J; bases not matched to a gene: 10. CDR3 length equals 16 residues. The chain couples TRBV28 to TRBJ1-2; 8 bases fit TRBD1. This TCR was recovered from a human donor who received an intestinal transplant. This specimen was unstimulated CD4+ T cells sorted from spleen or lymph node cells, taken before intestinal transplant. The CDR3 bases are TGTGCCAGCAGTTCGCCCCAGGGGGCAGGGGACTATGGCTACACCTTC. Translation gives CASSSPQGAGDYGYTF.